The 32 T cell receptor beta chains in this list originate from one sample, sequenced in a study of blood T cell repertoires in COVID-19. Generated by immunoSEQ multiplex PCR, the TCRdb table keeps only in-frame clones and is missing some. The sample contains about 410,000 clones, 75% to 90% of which appear only once. Sequenced material: peripheral blood. These receptors were taken from a woman aged 40 to 50 with COVID-19, enrolled during active disease.

This clone was counted between two and nine times. The chain joins TRBV7-8 to TRBJ2-7; 7 nucleotides line up with TRBD2. The germline gives CDR1 SGHVS, CDR2 FQNEAQ. With 5 bases clipped from V and 2 bases from J, the junction kept 3 bases outside the gene matches. This CDR3 spans 13 amino acids. CDR3 nucleotide sequence: TGTGCCAGCAGCAGCGGGACTCCCTACGAGCAGTACTTC. It is translated as CASSSGTPYEQYF.

This clone was seen ten or more times. The chain uses TRBV10-3 and TRBJ1-2, with a possible D match to TRBD1 (5 bases). The CDR3 totals 13 residues. CDR1 and CDR2 from the germline V gene are ENHRY and SYGVKD. V lost 6 bases and J lost 4, with 12 bases in between. The chain's CDR3 is CAISQYRTYGYTF. DNA for the CDR3: TGTGCCATCAGCCAATACAGGACCTATGGCTACACCTTC.

This clone has only one observation. The rearrangement uses TRBV29-1 and TRBJ2-3; weak D call: TRBD1 (5 bases). The germline V gene has CDR1 SQVTM and CDR2 ANQGSEA. The CDR3 totals 13 residues. V dropped 7 bases and J dropped 3 bases, with 14 bases sitting between them. The CDR3 coding sequence is TGCAGCGCCGGCCGCGCAGGGACAGATACGCAGTATTTT. This sequence encodes CSAGRAGTDTQYF.

The chain carries TRBV6-1 and TRBJ2-7; no clear D. The CDR3 loop spans 14 amino acids. V gave up 1 base and J gave up 0 bases, with 7 bases separating them. Germline-derived CDR1 and CDR2 are MNHNS and SASEGT. CDR3 sequence: CASSEGVISYEQYF. In DNA form, the CDR3 reads TGTGCCAGCAGTGAAGGTGTCATCTCCTACGAGCAGTACTTC.

The DNA for the CDR3 is TGTGCCAGCAGTGATGGAGTAGCCAAAAACATTCAGTACTTC. This codes for CASSDGVAKNIQYF. The V call is TRBV2, the J call TRBJ2-4; D is ambiguous. Germline CDR1 and CDR2: SNHLY and FYNNEI. V lost 3 bases, J lost 0 bases, and 6 bases lay in between. The CDR3 sequence is 14 residues long.

The gene calls are TRBV30 and TRBJ1-1; D may be TRBD1 (5 bases). The V gene lost 3 bases and the J gene lost 5 bases, with 13 bases spanning the gap. Germline CDR1 and CDR2: GTSNPN and SVGIG (reference sequence). The CDR3 runs 13 residues. This CDR3 reads CAWSPSGKTEAFF. As DNA, the CDR3 is TGTGCCTGGAGCCCGTCAGGGAAAACTGAAGCTTTCTTT.

The CDR3: CASTTSGGGGEQYF. In nucleotides, the CDR3 is TGTGCCAGCACCACGTCAGGGGGAGGAGGCGAGCAGTACTTC. The chain couples TRBV27 to TRBJ2-7; tentative D call: TRBD1 (7 bases). The germline gives CDR1 MNHEY, CDR2 SMNVEV (reference sequence). The CDR3 is 14 amino acids. V was cut by 7 bases and J by 6 bases, with 19 bases left in between.

This sequence joins TRBV19 and TRBJ1-1; D call uncertain. Trimming removed 0 bases from V and 0 bases from J, with 14 bases in between. The CDR3 length is 17 residues. Germline CDR1 is LNHDA and CDR2 is SQIVND (reference sequence). The CDR3 DNA follows: TGTGCCAGTAGTATAGAATACGGCGCGGGAATGAACACTGAAGCTTTCTTT. Translating gives CASSIEYGAGMNTEAFF.

This chain links TRBV5-1 with TRBJ2-3, with 10 bases identical to TRBD2. The germline gives CDR1 SGHRS, CDR2 YFSETQ. The CDR3 runs 17 residues. After removal of 1 base from V and 3 bases from J, the junction contained 8 bases not matched to a gene. The CDR3 spells CASSLILAGDITDTQYF. For the CDR3, the DNA is TGCGCCAGCAGCTTGATTCTAGCGGGAGATATTACAGATACGCAGTATTTT.

The CDR3 DNA reads as TGTGCGACGACAGGGGGCTTCTCCTACAATGAGCAGTTCTTC. Translation gives CATTGGFSYNEQFF. The genes are TRBV19 and TRBJ2-1; 10 positions agree with TRBD1. The CDR3 runs to 14 residues. CDR1 LNHDA and CDR2 SQIVND come from the germline V gene (reference sequence).

The chain joins TRBV14 to TRBJ2-2, with TRBD2 identical over 8 bases. CDR3 length: 17 residues. The V and J ends lost 4 bases and 6 bases, in that order; junction bases with no gene match: 13. CDR1 is SGHDN and CDR2 is FVKESK in the germline V gene. The CDR3 sequence: CASSPRPGLGLPGELFF. Written as DNA, the CDR3 is TGTGCCAGCAGCCCTAGACCGGGACTAGGGTTGCCCGGGGAGCTGTTTTTT.

The rearrangement links TRBV28 to TRBJ2-3; 14 positions agree with TRBD2. Looked up from germline, CDR1 is MDHEN and CDR2 is SYDVKM. V dropped 5 bases and J dropped 1; count of bases not matched to a gene: 5. The CDR3 contains 17 residues. CDR3 nucleotides: TGTGCCAGCAGTCCTCCGGGACTAGCGGGGGGCACAGATACGCAGTATTTT. It specifies CASSPPGLAGGTDTQYF.

This chain links TRBV6-8 with TRBJ1-4; D is undetermined. This CDR3 has 15 amino acids. V was trimmed by 2 bases and J by 5 bases, leaving 12 bases between them. Germline V CDR1 and CDR2: MNHGY, SAAAGT. CDR3 in DNA: TGTGCCAGCAGTTACCGACACTCACCAAATGAAAAACTGTTTTTT. The encoded protein is CASSYRHSPNEKLFF.

The chain has TRBV19 and TRBJ1-5, with 7 bases matching TRBD1. The V gene's germline CDR1 is LNHDA and CDR2 SQIVND (reference sequence). Trimming removed 7 bases from V and 2 bases from J; junction bases left unmatched: 8. The CDR3 has 15 amino acids. The CDR3 is CASISGGSGNQPQHF. CDR3 bases: TGTGCCAGTATCTCAGGGGGGAGCGGCAATCAGCCCCAGCATTTT.

The chain employs TRBV27 and TRBJ1-5; 7 bases line up with TRBD1. Germline V gene lookup returns CDR1 MNHEY and CDR2 SMNVEV (reference sequence). V was pared by 10 bases and J by 2 bases, with 8 bases of the junction left unmatched. The CDR3 runs 14 residues. The CDR3 sequence: CATNSGGGNQPQHF. CDR3 bases: TGTGCCACCAACTCAGGGGGAGGCAATCAGCCCCAGCATTTT.

As concerns this clone: Other DNA sequences within the sample encode an identical CDR3. This chain links TRBV19 with TRBJ2-4; 7 positions agree with TRBD1. The trim removed 4 bases at V and 7 bases at J, leaving 4 bases unmatched. CDR1 LNHDA and CDR2 SQIVND come from the germline V gene (reference sequence). This CDR3 has 13 amino acids. Written as DNA, the CDR3 is TGTGCCAGTAGTACCGGCAGGGGGAACATTCAGTACTTC. It encodes CASSTGRGNIQYF.

The CDR3 is CASSQLPGQVYEQYF. For the CDR3, the DNA is TGTGCCAGCAGCCAACTCCCGGGACAGGTCTACGAGCAGTACTTC. V gene TRBV6-2 or TRBV6-3 combines with J gene TRBJ2-7, with 8 positions matching TRBD1. Germline CDR1 is MNHEY and CDR2 is SVGEGT. The CDR3 is made up of 15 amino acids. After removal of 6 bases from V and 3 bases from J, the junction contained 10 bases not matched to a gene.

This clone was recorded only once. The CDR3 coding sequence is TGTGCCAGCAGTAAAGGGGACAGGGGATACATGGAGCAGTTCTTC. Translating it yields CASSKGDRGYMEQFF. The chain recombines TRBV27 with TRBJ2-1; 10 bases line up with TRBD1. The CDR3 is made up of 15 amino acids. CDR1 and CDR2 (germline): MNHEY, SMNVEV (reference sequence). V dropped 5 bases and J dropped 10; count of bases not matched to a gene: 11.

The V gene is TRBV7-8, the J gene TRBJ2-7; D might be TRBD1 (6 bases). The germline gives CDR1 SGHVS, CDR2 FQNEAQ. The CDR3 runs 14 residues. The V end was cut by 5 bases, the J end by 3 bases, with 14 bases between. DNA for the CDR3: TGTGCCAGCAGCCAACCCCAGGGGTACTACGAGCAGTACTTC. Translating gives CASSQPQGYYEQYF. The entire variable domain, with the rest obtained from reference TRBV7-8 and TRBJ2-7, is as follows: GAGVSQSPRYKVAKRGQDVALRCDPISGHVSLFWYQQALGQGPEFLTYFQNEAQLDKSGLPSDRFFAERPEGSVSTLKIQRTQQEDSAVYLCASSQPQGYYEQYFGPGTRLTVT.

A single count supports this clone. This CDR3 is CASGFEAGGYTF. CDR3 coding DNA: TGTGCTAGTGGTTTTGAGGCTGGAGGCTACACCTTC. The chain recombines TRBV12-5 with TRBJ1-2; D unresolved. The CDR3 spans 12 residues. V shed 3 bases and J shed 8 bases, with 10 bases lying between them. CDR1 and CDR2 (germline): LGHNT, FRNRAP. Together with reference TRBV12-5 and TRBJ1-2, the CDR3 gives the full variable domain: DARVTQTPRHKVTEMGQEVTMRCQPILGHNTVFWYRQTMMQGLELLAYFRNRAPLDDSGMPKDRFSAEMPDATLATLKIQPSEPRDSAVYFCASGFEAGGYTFGSGTRLTVV.

This chain connects TRBV2 to TRBJ1-5; D is possibly TRBD1 (6 bases). The germline V and J ends were trimmed by 3 bases and 2 bases, with 8 bases remaining between them. The germline V gene has CDR1 SNHLY and CDR2 FYNNEI. This CDR3 spans 14 amino acids. The CDR3 loop reads CASSDNRGNQPQHF. CDR3 bases: TGTGCCAGCAGTGACAACAGGGGCAATCAGCCCCAGCATTTT.

The chain employs TRBV6-5 and TRBJ1-1; no clear D gene. Deletions cut 0 bases from V and 6 bases from J, with 14 bases between. Germline loops: CDR1 MNHEY, CDR2 SVGAGI. This CDR3 spans 15 amino acids. CDR3 nucleotide sequence: TGTGCCAGCAGTTACTCGAGTGGTCGGCGGCCTGAAGCTTTCTTT. Its translation is CASSYSSGRRPEAFF.

This clone was counted once. The gene calls are TRBV27 and TRBJ1-2; possible D gene TRBD1, 6 bases. This CDR3 has 14 amino acids. Germline values: CDR1 MNHEY, CDR2 SMNVEV (reference sequence). V was shortened by 6 bases and J by 6 bases, with 17 bases between the two germline ends. The CDR3 here is CASRNIGTFNGYTF. The CDR3 region has the DNA TGTGCCAGCAGAAACATCGGGACATTTAATGGCTACACCTTC.

This chain links TRBV27 with TRBJ1-1, with TRBD1 matching 9 bases. Trimming cost V 6 bases and J 7 bases; bases outside gene matches: 12. Germline lookup yields CDR1 MNHEY and CDR2 SMNVEV (reference sequence). The CDR3 is made up of 15 amino acids. CDR3 protein: CASRVTGTGLSEAFF. Written as DNA, the CDR3 is TGTGCCAGCAGGGTGACCGGGACAGGGTTGAGTGAAGCTTTCTTT.

The chain employs TRBV4-3 and TRBJ2-3; possibly TRBD2 for D (6 bases). There are 11 residues in the CDR3. Trimming cost V 4 bases and J 15 bases, with 14 bases left between them. Germline V gene data show CDR1 as LGHNA and CDR2 as YSLEER. The CDR3 spells CASSRDSRVYF. CDR3 coding DNA: TGCGCCAGCAGCCGGGACTCGAGGGTCTATTTT.

The rearrangement uses TRBV30 and TRBJ1-1, with D unresolved. The CDR3 contains 12 residues. Trimming shortened V by 3 bases and J by 5 bases, and 10 bases separated the two germline ends. CDR1 GTSNPN and CDR2 SVGIG come from the germline V gene (reference sequence). This chain's CDR3 is CAWSDLGTEAFF. For the CDR3, the DNA is TGTGCCTGGAGCGACTTGGGTACTGAAGCTTTCTTT.

The chain carries TRBV7-9 and TRBJ1-6, with D tentatively TRBD1 (6 bases). CDR1 and CDR2 from the germline V gene are SEHNR and FQNEAQ (reference sequence). With 5 bases removed from V and 10 bases from J, the gap between germline ends came to 15 bases. The CDR3 spans 14 residues. The CDR3: CASSGPGGTSPLHF. The CDR3 DNA reads TGTGCCAGCAGCGGACCGGGGGGCACCTCACCCCTCCACTTT.

The gene calls are TRBV6-2 or TRBV6-3 and TRBJ2-3; perhaps TRBD1 as D (6 bases). This CDR3 region has 15 residues. Deletions cut 3 bases from V and 1 base from J, with 11 bases between. The V gene's germline CDR1 is MNHEY and CDR2 SVGEGT. Written as DNA, the CDR3 is TGTGCCAGCAGTTATTCTGGGGGCCGCACAGATACGCAGTATTTT. Translated: CASSYSGGRTDTQYF.

The chain couples TRBV28 to TRBJ1-1; D ambiguous. Between the trimmed V and J ends, which lost 1 base and 0 bases, there was a span of 6 bases. This CDR3 comprises 14 residues. Germline V gene lookup returns CDR1 MDHEN and CDR2 SYDVKM. In DNA, the CDR3 is TGTGCCAGCAGTTTATCTCCAGTGAACACTGAAGCTTTCTTT. It translates to CASSLSPVNTEAFF.

The chain joins TRBV4-1 to TRBJ2-1; 9 nucleotides line up with TRBD2. This CDR3 region has 16 residues. V lost 4 bases to trimming and J lost 6 bases; unmatched junction nucleotides: 10. CDR1 is MGHRA, CDR2 YSYEKL, per germline. CDR3 loop: CASSPPQGLASNEQFF. The CDR3 coding sequence is TGCGCCAGCAGCCCCCCTCAGGGACTAGCTTCCAATGAGCAGTTCTTC.

The V and J genes are TRBV30 and TRBJ2-1; perhaps TRBD2 as D (6 bases). V was trimmed by 0 bases and J by 4 bases, leaving 13 bases between them. Germline V gene data show CDR1 as GTSNPN and CDR2 as SVGIG (reference sequence). The CDR3 consists of 15 residues. CDR3 sequence (DNA): TGTGCCTGGAGTGTCACCGGGGGTTCATACAATGAGCAGTTCTTC. This sequence encodes CAWSVTGGSYNEQFF.

This chain links TRBV7-2 with TRBJ2-1; 10 positions agree with TRBD1. Germline CDR1 and CDR2: SGHTA and FQGNSA. V was clipped by 5 bases and J by 5 bases; unmatched bases: 6. The length of the CDR3 is 15 residues. The CDR3 nucleotides read TGTGCCAGCAGCCCGGGACAGGGGCGGGACAATGAGCAGTTCTTC. This gives the protein CASSPGQGRDNEQFF.